What follows are 14 T cell receptor beta chains derived from one specimen sequenced in a study of identical twins. MiXCR, run by TCRdb on the 5' RACE reads, gives a single entry per CDR3 protein. The table includes 520,000 or so distinct CDR3 sequences, 20% to 25% detected once. These same data were also listed under a study on T cells expressing NK-cell markers.

Sample: CD4+ T cells sorted from blood. Receptors originate from a woman between 18 and 29 years old in good health.

The chain combines TRBV27 with TRBJ1-1, with TRBD1 identical over 9 bases. J lost 3 bases, V lost 2 bases, and 4 bases had no gene match. This CDR3 is 15 amino acids long. Germline lookup yields CDR1 MNHEY and CDR2 SMNVEV (reference sequence). This CDR3 reads CASSLMGQGYTEAFF. CDR3 in DNA: TGTGCCAGCAGTTTAATGGGACAGGGTTACACTGAAGCTTTCTTT.

Here the CDR3 reads CASSELAGAWNEQFF. Here the CDR3 DNA reads TGTGCCAGCAGCGAACTAGCGGGAGCCTGGAATGAGCAGTTCTTC. This rearrangement joins TRBV7-9 to TRBJ2-1; 11 nucleotides match TRBD2. The CDR3 is made up of 15 amino acids. V shed 5 bases, J shed 7 bases, and the junction held 7 bases outside the gene matches. The germline V gene encodes CDR1 SEHNR and CDR2 FQNEAQ (reference sequence).

In this sample, this clonotype turned up many times. The J gene is TRBJ2-2, the V gene TRBV2; 10 positions agree with TRBD2. V shed 1 base, J shed 0 bases, and the junction held 2 bases outside the gene matches. CDR1 is SNHLY, CDR2 FYNNEI, per germline. This CDR3 is built from 17 residues. The chain's CDR3 is CASSEERGGSNTGELFF. The CDR3, as DNA: TGTGCCAGCAGTGAAGAGCGGGGGGGGTCGAACACCGGGGAGCTGTTTTTT.

The chain couples TRBV3-1 to TRBJ2-1, with TRBD2 identical over 14 bases. The V gene end was trimmed by 0 bases and the J gene end by 8 bases; junction bases not matched to a gene: 3. The CDR3 runs to 16 residues. Germline values: CDR1 LGHDT, CDR2 YNNKEL (reference sequence). The CDR3 DNA reads TGTGCCAGCAGCCAAGAGACTAGCGGGGGGGCGGATGAGCAGTTCTTC. It specifies CASSQETSGGADEQFF.

In this sample, this clonotype turned up once. The chain employs TRBV7-3 and TRBJ2-7; the D is unclear. Germline assignment: CDR1 SGHTA and CDR2 FQGTGA. The CDR3 has 14 residues. With 5 bases removed from V and 3 bases from J, the gap between germline ends came to 14 bases. CDR3: CASSPDPQSYEQYF. The CDR3 coding sequence is TGTGCCAGCAGCCCGGACCCACAGAGCTACGAGCAGTACTTC.

This clonotype was detected a few times. V and J are TRBV20-1 and TRBJ2-7; 7 nucleotides line up with TRBD2. The V and J ends lost 4 bases and 2 bases, in that order; junction bases with no gene match: 2. Per germline, CDR1 DFQATT and CDR2 SNEGSKA (reference sequence). The CDR3 spans 12 residues. CDR3 residues: CSANGLAYEQYF. The CDR3 bases are TGCAGTGCTAATGGACTAGCCTACGAGCAGTACTTC.

This clonotype appeared a few times. The rearrangement links TRBV7-8 to TRBJ1-2, with D possibly being TRBD1 (5 bases). CDR3 size: 13 residues. V shed 2 bases and J shed 8 bases, with 12 bases lying between them. Germline V gives CDR1 SGHVS, CDR2 FQNEAQ. DNA for the CDR3: TGTGCCAGCAGCTTAAGGGACCTCCGCGGCTACACCTTC. Its translation is CASSLRDLRGYTF.

This clonotype was detected only a few times. The genes are TRBV6-1 and TRBJ1-1; D is unclear. Per the germline V gene, CDR1 is MNHNS and CDR2 is SASEGT. This CDR3 contains 15 residues. Trimming pared 8 bases from V and 1 base from J, leaving 17 bases between. The CDR3, as DNA: TGTGCCAGCTCTTTAATAGCCGCGTGGAACACTGAAGCTTTCTTT. Its translation: CASSLIAAWNTEAFF.

A few counts support this clonotype. The genes are TRBV5-1 and TRBJ2-3; a possible D gene is TRBD2 (6 bases). Trimming took 4 bases from V and 2 from J, leaving 14 bases between them. Germline V gene lookup returns CDR1 SGHRS and CDR2 YFSETQ. This CDR3 is 15 amino acids long. The CDR3 nucleotides read TGCGCCAGCAGCCCGAACGGGGGTTTCACAGATACGCAGTATTTT. Amino acids: CASSPNGGFTDTQYF.

This clonotype was detected ten times or more. The chain carries TRBV12-3 or TRBV12-4 and TRBJ2-5; TRBD2 agrees at 11 bases. The CDR3 runs 15 residues. V trimming: 5 bases; J trimming: 3 bases; junction bases outside the gene matches: 5. CDR3 coding DNA: TGTGCCAGCAGTGTCCAGGGACTAGCGGAAGAGACCCAGTACTTC. It yields the protein CASSVQGLAEETQYF.

This clonotype has more than one count but fewer than ten. V usage is TRBV20-1 and J usage is TRBJ1-2, with a weak D call TRBD1 (6 bases). This CDR3 contains 13 residues. Germline V gene lookup returns CDR1 DFQATT and CDR2 SNEGSKA (reference sequence). V dropped 5 bases and J dropped 4 bases, with 14 bases sitting between them. The chain's CDR3 is CSAFRDTVYGYTF. The CDR3 DNA follows: TGCAGTGCTTTCCGGGACACTGTCTATGGCTACACCTTC.

This chain joins TRBV6-1 and TRBJ2-4, with 7 positions matching TRBD2. V shed 5 bases, J shed 1 base, and the junction held 8 bases outside the gene matches. This CDR3 has 16 amino acids. The germline gives CDR1 MNHNS, CDR2 SASEGT. The CDR3 reads CASSRRGNSAKNIQYF. In DNA form, the CDR3 reads TGTGCCAGCAGTAGGCGGGGGAACTCGGCCAAAAACATTCAGTACTTC.

The rearrangement joins TRBV12-3 or TRBV12-4 to TRBJ1-5, with 9 bases fitting TRBD1. V lost 7 bases, J lost 1 base, and 5 bases stayed unmatched. The CDR3 is 15 residues long. The CDR3 region has the DNA TGTGCCAGCAACACACAGGGGGCGAGCAATCAGCCCCAGCATTTT. Translated: CASNTQGASNQPQHF.

The V call is TRBV20-1, the J call TRBJ2-4; TRBD2 might be the D (7 bases). This CDR3 spans 16 amino acids. Germline assignment: CDR1 DFQATT and CDR2 SNEGSKA (reference sequence). With 3 bases removed from V and 2 bases from J, the gap between germline ends came to 17 bases. CDR3 coding DNA: TGCAGTGCTAGCCCCCCGAAGGGGGGGACCAAAAACATTCAGTACTTC. Its translation is CSASPPKGGTKNIQYF.